A selection of T cell receptor beta chains follows, all from one sample in a study of blood T cells in healthy people across ages. TCRdb processed the 5' RACE reads anew with MiXCR; each CDR3 protein has one entry. The table lists 1.5 million to 2 million distinct CDR3 sequences, roughly 49% of them singletons. Sequenced material: blood. The origin of the receptors is a woman between 40 and 55 years old in good health. The CDR3 runs from the conserved cysteine through the conserved F or W. Each record gives: clone size, V gene, CDR3 length, J gene, D gene, CDR3 protein, CDR3 DNA. D genes are given only for firm matches. Clone size appears in some rows only: once, few, many, or a class for an expanded clone.

>many|TRBV20-1|12|TRBJ2-7|NA
CSARGREHEQYF
TGCAGTGCTAGAGGACGGGAACACGAGCAGTACTTC
>many|TRBV29-1|13|TRBJ2-3|NA
CSVGDAGSDTQYF
TGCAGCGTTGGTGATGCAGGGTCAGATACGCAGTATTTT
>NA|TRBV9|14|TRBJ2-3|NA
CASTSGQYTDTQYF
TGTGCCAGCACCTCGGGGCAGTACACAGATACGCAGTATTTT
>NA|TRBV11-2|16|TRBJ1-2|NA
CASSLGRGADSLDYTF
TGTGCCAGCAGCTTAGGGCGTGGAGCGGACAGCTTAGACTACACCTTC
>few|TRBV4-2|15|TRBJ2-7|NA
CASSQEWVNLYEQYF
TGTGCCAGCAGCCAAGAGTGGGTTAACTTGTACGAGCAGTACTTC
>NA|TRBV5-1|14|TRBJ1-4|NA
CASSLNGINEKLFF
TGCGCCAGCAGCTTAAATGGGATTAATGAAAAACTGTTTTTT
>NA|TRBV5-6|16|TRBJ2-1|NA
CASSLVADQMRGEQFF
TGTGCCAGCAGCTTGGTAGCGGACCAAATGCGGGGTGAGCAGTTCTTC
>few|TRBV24-1|12|TRBJ2-1|NA
CATSVGRNEQFF
TGTGCCACCAGTGTAGGGAGGAATGAGCAGTTCTTC
>NA|TRBV24-1|15|TRBJ2-1|NA
CATSDGPNSYNEQFF
TGTGCCACCAGTGATGGCCCAAACTCCTACAATGAGCAGTTCTTC
>few|TRBV12-3/TRBV12-4|15|TRBJ1-2|NA
CASSDKQGNYYGYTF
TGTGCCAGCAGCGACAAACAGGGAAACTACTATGGCTACACCTTC
>NA|TRBV27|15|TRBJ2-1|TRBD1
CASSPRQGANNEQFF
TGTGCCAGCAGTCCCCGACAGGGGGCCAACAATGAGCAGTTCTTC
>few|TRBV20-1|15|TRBJ2-5|NA
CSARAPGSGQETQYF
TGCAGTGCTAGGGCCCCGGGGAGCGGCCAAGAGACCCAGTACTTC
>many|TRBV29-1|11|TRBJ1-2|NA
CSAGTENGYTF
TGCAGCGCCGGGACGGAGAATGGCTACACCTTC
>NA|TRBV7-2|17|TRBJ2-3|TRBD2
CASSSGLAGGFADTQYF
TGTGCCAGCAGCTCGGGACTAGCGGGGGGGTTCGCAGATACGCAGTATTTT
>few|TRBV3-1|14|TRBJ1-5|NA
CASSQASGNQPQHF
TGTGCCAGCAGCCAAGCGTCGGGTAATCAGCCCCAGCATTTT
>NA|TRBV28|11|TRBJ1-2|NA
CASSASGGYTF
TGTGCCAGCAGCGCTTCGGGAGGCTACACCTTC
>NA|TRBV27|15|TRBJ2-5|NA
CASCGVGMPSETQYF
TGTGCCAGCTGTGGGGTAGGGATGCCATCAGAGACCCAGTACTTC
>NA|TRBV7-9|15|TRBJ2-3|NA
CASSLGPGTLDTQYF
TGTGCCAGCAGCTTAGGTCCGGGGACGTTAGATACGCAGTATTTT
>few|TRBV4-2|14|TRBJ2-7|NA
CASSQDQLQGEQYF
TGTGCCAGCAGCCAAGATCAGCTGCAGGGCGAGCAGTACTTC
>NA|TRBV5-5|15|TRBJ1-1|TRBD1
CASLSSPGGFTEAFF
TGTGCCAGCCTATCAAGCCCAGGGGGCTTCACTGAAGCTTTCTTT
>NA|TRBV7-2|14|TRBJ1-2|TRBD1
CASSFTTGNYGYTF
TGTGCCAGCAGCTTTACGACAGGGAACTATGGCTACACCTTC
>once|TRBV20-1|15|TRBJ2-3|NA
CSALMRGGMSDTQYF
TGCAGTGCTCTCATGAGAGGGGGGATGTCAGATACGCAGTATTTT
>NA|TRBV25-1|14|TRBJ2-7|NA
CASSGRDAPYEQYF
TGTGCCAGCAGTGGAAGGGACGCCCCTTACGAGCAGTACTTC
>once|TRBV7-2|16|TRBJ1-5|NA
CASNLAQGRGNQPQHF
TGTGCCAGCAACTTAGCCCAGGGAAGAGGCAATCAGCCCCAGCATTTT
>once|TRBV6-6|15|TRBJ2-7|TRBD2
CASRGLAGSFGEQYF
TGTGCCAGCAGGGGGCTAGCGGGGAGCTTTGGCGAGCAGTACTTC
>NA|TRBV7-2|13|TRBJ2-5|NA
CASRAGEQETQYF
TGTGCCAGCAGGGCGGGCGAACAAGAGACCCAGTACTTC
>NA|TRBV5-4|14|TRBJ1-1|NA
CASSQRRGETEAFF
TGTGCCAGCAGCCAGCGGCGGGGGGAAACTGAAGCTTTCTTT
>few|TRBV20-1|12|TRBJ1-2|NA
CSALGTDYGYTF
TGCAGTGCTCTGGGGACTGACTATGGCTACACCTTC
>NA|TRBV5-1|14|TRBJ2-7|NA
CASSREVSSYEQYF
TGCGCCAGCAGCCGCGAAGTAAGTTCCTACGAGCAGTACTTC
>NA|TRBV7-3|15|TRBJ2-3|NA
CASSTGPTMSDTQYF
TGTGCCAGCAGCACAGGCCCGACGATGTCAGATACGCAGTATTTT
>NA|TRBV28|13|TRBJ1-2|TRBD1
CASRRDRVDGYTF
TGTGCCAGCAGGAGAGACAGGGTGGATGGCTACACCTTC
>NA|TRBV4-1|15|TRBJ2-7|TRBD1
CASSQDRTTGDEQYF
TGCGCCAGCAGCCAAGATAGGACGACAGGGGACGAGCAGTACTTC
>NA|TRBV20-1|16|TRBJ2-1|TRBD2
CSAPRSGGDSYNEQFF
TGCAGTGCCCCCAGGAGCGGGGGGGACTCCTACAATGAGCAGTTCTTC
>NA|TRBV28|14|TRBJ2-5|TRBD2
CASLRVVGAGEQYF
TGTGCCAGCCTTAGAGTAGTGGGAGCGGGGGAACAGTACTTC
>NA|TRBV7-7|16|TRBJ2-7|NA
CASNNGQAHSFYEQYF
TGTGCTAGCAATAATGGGCAGGCCCACTCTTTCTACGAGCAGTACTTC
>once|TRBV6-5|13|TRBJ2-1|NA
CASSQDDHNEQFF
TGTGCCAGCAGCCAGGACGATCACAATGAGCAGTTCTTC
>NA|TRBV7-2|15|TRBJ2-4|TRBD2
CTSSLGLGGGNIQYF
TGTACCAGCAGCTTAGGACTCGGCGGGGGAAACATTCAGTACTTC
>NA|TRBV6-5|19|TRBJ2-5|TRBD1
CASSFSTTGQGRYQETQYF
TGTGCCAGCAGTTTTTCTACCACCGGACAGGGGAGGTACCAAGAGACCCAGTACTTC
>NA|TRBV5-1|16|TRBJ2-7|NA
CASSLVPASSYNEQYF
TGCGCCAGCAGCTTGGTGCCAGCGAGCTCCTACAATGAGCAGTACTTC
>few|TRBV7-9|18|TRBJ2-3|TRBD2
CASSEEAGRGKPRDTQYF
TGTGCCAGCAGCGAAGAAGCGGGAAGGGGTAAACCCAGGGATACGCAGTATTTT
>NA|TRBV6-6|14|TRBJ1-2|TRBD1
CASQTGTANYGYTF
TGTGCCAGCCAAACCGGGACAGCTAACTATGGCTACACCTTC
>NA|TRBV9|17|TRBJ2-5|TRBD1
CASSVGRRDRVPETQYF
TGTGCCAGCAGCGTAGGCCGGAGGGACAGGGTTCCAGAGACCCAGTACTTC